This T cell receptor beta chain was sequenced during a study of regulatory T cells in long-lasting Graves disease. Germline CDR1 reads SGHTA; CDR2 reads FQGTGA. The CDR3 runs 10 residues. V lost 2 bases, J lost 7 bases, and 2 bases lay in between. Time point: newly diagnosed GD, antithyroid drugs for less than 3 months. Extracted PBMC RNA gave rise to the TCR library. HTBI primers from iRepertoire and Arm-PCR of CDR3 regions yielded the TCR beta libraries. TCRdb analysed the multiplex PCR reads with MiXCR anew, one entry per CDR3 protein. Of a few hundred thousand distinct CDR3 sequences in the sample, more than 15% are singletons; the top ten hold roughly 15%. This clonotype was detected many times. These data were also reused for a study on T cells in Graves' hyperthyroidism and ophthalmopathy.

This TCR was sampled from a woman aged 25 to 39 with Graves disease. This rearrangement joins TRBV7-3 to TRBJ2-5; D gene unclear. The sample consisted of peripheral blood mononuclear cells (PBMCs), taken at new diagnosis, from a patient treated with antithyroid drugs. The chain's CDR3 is CASSLGTQYF. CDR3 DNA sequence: TGTGCCAGCAGCTTAGGGACCCAGTACTTC. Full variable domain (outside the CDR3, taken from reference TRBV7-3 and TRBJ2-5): GAGVSQTPSNKVTEKGKYVELRCDPISGHTALYWYRQSLGQGPEFLIYFQGTGAADDSGLPNDRFFAVRPEGSVSTLKIQRTERGDSAVYLCASSLGTQYFGPGTRLLVL.